The clone carrying this T cell receptor (beta chain) was detected only a few times. Antigen: not known. The CDR3 has 16 residues. Trimming took off 0 bases at V and 0 bases at J, with 11 bases between the two ends. The sample is drawn from a study of T-cell reconstitution after alpha-beta-depleted transplantation in children. Study-level findings and limits: Once a year had passed after transplant, T-cell counts and diversity came mostly from newly produced T cells. About two months after transplant, alpha-beta T cells reportedly came from several hundred expanded graft clones.

The TCRbeta library was prepared with unique molecular identifiers. MiXCR was run by TCRdb on the PCR reads, yielding one entry per CDR3 protein. This sample has about 900,000 distinct CDR3 sequences, with about 26% found just once. This clonotype was obtained from a boy under two years old who had a stem cell transplant for SCID, so the T cells may come from the graft donor. The sequences come from PBMCs, mostly from graft donor cells, collected 360 days after TCRalphabeta/CD19-depleted stem cell transplant. This chain links TRBV12-3 or TRBV12-4 with TRBJ1-1; a weak D match, TRBD1 (5 bases). The CDR3 reads CASSLAGAPMNTEAFF. As DNA, the CDR3 is TGTGCCAGCAGTTTAGCAGGGGCCCCTATGAACACTGAAGCTTTCTTT.